Listed below are T cell receptor beta chains from one sample, sequenced in a study of blood T cell repertoires in COVID-19. Only in-frame clones appear in the TCRdb table, and some are missing; sequencing was by immunoSEQ multiplex PCR. This sample has roughly 330,000 clones, with 86% found just once. Source material: PBMCs or T cells enriched from blood (not recorded which). Receptors were obtained from a woman between 18 and 29 years old who had recovered from COVID-19. The CDR3 runs from the conserved cysteine through the conserved F or W. The order of the fields is J gene, V gene, D gene, clone size, CDR3 protein, CDR3 DNA. D genes are given only for firm matches. The size field is filled for only some rows; it gives once, few, many or a size class.

TRBJ1-2 TRBV7-3 NA NA CASSLIGAGNDGYTF TGTGCCAGCAGCTTAATAGGAGCCGGGAACGATGGCTACACCTTC
TRBJ2-5 TRBV18 NA once CASSPPSRYGRSQYF TGTGCCAGCTCACCACCCTCCAGGTATGGGAGGTCCCAGTACTTC
TRBJ1-1 TRBV5-5 TRBD1 NA CASSFTGETTEAFF TGTGCCAGCAGCTTTACAGGGGAGACCACTGAAGCTTTCTTT
TRBJ2-2 TRBV30 TRBD1 NA CAWSDRNRGVNTGELFF TGTGCCTGGAGTGATCGAAACAGGGGAGTGAACACCGGGGAGCTGTTTTTT
TRBJ1-6 TRBV19 TRBD1 NA CASNQGANSPLHF TGTGCCAGTAATCAGGGGGCAAATTCACCCCTCCACTTT
TRBJ2-3 TRBV2 TRBD1 few CADRQGPTDTQYF TGTGCCGACAGACAGGGGCCCACAGATACGCAGTATTTT
TRBJ1-1 TRBV12-3/TRBV12-4 TRBD1 few CASRPSTGGEAFF TGTGCCAGCAGGCCCTCCACAGGGGGTGAAGCTTTCTTT
TRBJ1-2 TRBV2 TRBD1 NA CASSPQGDYGYTF TGTGCCAGCAGCCCACAGGGGGACTATGGCTACACCTTC
TRBJ2-7 TRBV28 TRBD2 once CASRIAGAGYEQYF TGTGCCAGCAGAATAGCGGGAGCTGGCTACGAGCAGTACTTC
TRBJ1-2 TRBV30 TRBD1 NA CAWSGTGGAGYTF TGTGCCTGGAGTGGGACAGGGGGGGCAGGCTACACCTTC
TRBJ2-1 TRBV27 TRBD1 NA CASSSADRGGSYNEQFF TGTGCCAGCAGTTCAGCCGACAGGGGAGGATCCTACAATGAGCAGTTCTTC
TRBJ2-7 TRBV2 TRBD2 NA CASSAERESYEQYF TGTGCCAGCAGTGCGGAGCGGGAGTCTTACGAGCAGTACTTC
TRBJ2-1 TRBV11-2 TRBD2 NA CASSSTSGGYNEQFF TGTGCCAGCAGCTCTACTAGCGGGGGCTACAATGAGCAGTTCTTC
TRBJ1-2 TRBV29-1 NA NA CSVRGGGYGYTF TGCAGCGTGCGGGGGGGAGGCTATGGCTACACCTTC
TRBJ2-2 TRBV3-1/TRBV3-2 NA NA CASSQSTGELFF TGTGCCAGCAGCCAGTCTACCGGGGAGCTGTTTTTT
TRBJ1-6 TRBV7-9 NA NA CASSLEDSWYSPLHF TGTGCCAGCAGCTTAGAGGACAGCTGGTACTCACCCCTCCACTTT
TRBJ2-1 TRBV12-5 NA NA CASAEGLGNEQFF TGTGCTAGTGCGGAGGGCCTCGGCAATGAGCAGTTCTTC
TRBJ1-2 TRBV2 NA NA CASNRAGESYGYTF TGTGCCAGCAATAGGGCGGGAGAGAGCTATGGCTACACCTTC
TRBJ1-1 TRBV4-1 TRBD1 NA CASSQYPGQGEGTEAFF TGCGCCAGCAGCCAATATCCGGGACAGGGGGAGGGCACTGAAGCTTTCTTT
TRBJ2-1 TRBV2 TRBD2 NA CASSAGSGSGYNEQFF TGTGCCAGCAGTGCGGGGAGCGGGAGTGGTTACAATGAGCAGTTCTTC
TRBJ2-1 TRBV2 TRBD2 NA CASSGLAGLWEQFF TGTGCCAGCAGTGGTCTAGCGGGATTATGGGAGCAGTTCTTC
TRBJ1-2 TRBV7-9 NA NA CASSLGGILLNGYTF TGTGCCAGCAGCTTAGGGGGCATCCTCCTTAATGGCTACACCTTC
TRBJ2-5 TRBV20-1 NA NA CSASVAEETQYF TGCAGTGCTAGTGTGGCGGAAGAGACCCAGTACTTC
TRBJ2-7 TRBV5-1 TRBD2 NA CASSTSIAGGSSEQYF TGCGCCAGCAGCACAAGTATAGCGGGAGGGAGTTCCGAGCAGTACTTC
TRBJ2-3 TRBV29-1 NA NA CSADRRGTDTQYF TGCAGCGCCGACAGAAGGGGCACAGATACGCAGTATTTT
TRBJ1-2 TRBV5-1 TRBD1 NA CASSTDRSYGYTF TGCGCCAGCAGCACGGACAGGAGCTATGGCTACACCTTC
TRBJ1-1 TRBV18 NA NA CASSPEVATEAFF TGTGCCAGCTCACCTGAGGTTGCCACTGAAGCTTTCTTT
TRBJ2-1 TRBV3-1/TRBV3-2 TRBD2 once CASSPGLAGLSSYNEQFF TGTGCCAGCAGCCCTGGACTAGCGGGCCTAAGCTCCTACAATGAGCAGTTCTTC
TRBJ1-2 TRBV4-1 NA NA CASSQVGRGLANYGYTF TGCGCCAGCAGCCAAGTGGGCAGGGGTTTAGCTAACTATGGCTACACCTTC
TRBJ1-2 TRBV7-3 NA NA CASSFSGDYGYTF TGTGCCAGCAGCTTTTCGGGGGACTATGGCTACACCTTC
TRBJ2-7 TRBV6-5 NA NA CASSYSQGTVDEQYF TGTGCCAGCAGTTACTCGCAGGGGACGGTCGACGAGCAGTACTTC
TRBJ1-3 TRBV11-2 NA NA CASSPGGSRNTIYF TGTGCCAGCAGCCCCGGGGGAAGTCGAAACACCATATATTTT
TRBJ1-4 TRBV10-3 NA NA CAISESMAGEGELFF TGTGCCATCAGTGAGTCGATGGCAGGGGAAGGCGAACTGTTTTTT
TRBJ2-5 TRBV7-9 NA NA CASSTSPIWETQYF TGTGCCAGCAGCACGAGTCCGATCTGGGAGACCCAGTACTTC
TRBJ2-7 TRBV18 TRBD1 NA CASSPLTGTNEQYF TGTGCCAGCTCACCCCTGACAGGGACCAACGAGCAGTACTTC
TRBJ2-5 TRBV2 NA NA CASRRLVGETQYF TGTGCCAGCCGTCGTCTAGTGGGAGAGACCCAGTACTTC
TRBJ2-2 TRBV30 NA NA CAWVQGPTGELFF TGTGCCTGGGTACAGGGCCCCACCGGGGAGCTGTTTTTT
TRBJ2-1 TRBV7-9 TRBD1 NA CASSPHETGGYNEQFF TGTGCCAGCAGCCCCCATGAGACAGGGGGGTACAATGAGCAGTTCTTC
TRBJ1-2 TRBV6-6 NA NA CASSLQAPYGYTF TGTGCCAGCAGTTTACAGGCGCCCTATGGCTACACCTTC
TRBJ2-3 TRBV5-1 TRBD2 once CASSRAGAGTDTQYF TGCGCCAGCAGCCGAGCGGGGGCAGGGACAGATACGCAGTATTTT
TRBJ1-2 TRBV18 NA once CASSLRQSYGYTF TGTGCCAGCTCACTTCGACAGAGCTATGGCTACACCTTC
TRBJ1-5 TRBV2 NA NA CASEAQYSNQPQHF TGTGCCTCTGAGGCCCAGTATAGCAATCAGCCCCAGCATTTT
TRBJ1-4 TRBV19 NA NA CASIGPRGGPSEKLFF TGTGCCAGTATTGGTCCGAGGGGAGGGCCGTCTGAAAAACTGTTTTTT
TRBJ2-4 TRBV30 TRBD1 NA CAWGTGVNIQYF TGTGCCTGGGGGACAGGGGTGAACATTCAGTACTTC
TRBJ1-4 TRBV19 NA NA CASSTSGTGLNEKLFF TGTGCCAGTAGTACGTCTGGAACAGGGTTAAATGAAAAACTGTTTTTT
TRBJ2-7 TRBV12-3/TRBV12-4 NA NA CASRLRSYEQYF TGTGCCAGCCGACTCCGCTCCTACGAGCAGTACTTC
TRBJ2-5 TRBV5-1 TRBD2 NA CASSLLAGEETQYF TGCGCCAGCAGCTTGCTAGCGGGAGAAGAGACCCAGTACTTC
TRBJ1-1 TRBV7-2 TRBD1 NA CASSFQQGATEAFF TGTGCCAGCAGCTTCCAACAGGGGGCCACTGAAGCTTTCTTT
TRBJ1-1 TRBV7-9 TRBD1 NA CASSLPTGGRGTLF TGTGCCAGCAGCTTACCGACAGGGGGACGTGGGACGCTCTTT
TRBJ2-4 TRBV11-2 TRBD2 few CASSLWTLAGGQNIQYF TGTGCCAGCAGCTTATGGACCCTAGCGGGAGGTCAAAACATTCAGTACTTC
TRBJ1-1 TRBV29-1 NA NA CSVEENQGSTEAFF TGCAGCGTTGAAGAAAATCAGGGGTCCACTGAAGCTTTCTTT
TRBJ1-2 TRBV19 NA NA CASASDNNYGYTF TGTGCCAGTGCATCGGACAATAACTATGGCTACACCTTC
TRBJ1-1 TRBV29-1 NA NA CSVVKGVGTEAFF TGCAGCGTTGTGAAAGGGGTGGGAACTGAAGCTTTCTTT
TRBJ2-1 TRBV5-6 TRBD2 NA CASSLGPGLAVYNEQFF TGTGCCAGCAGCTTGGGTCCGGGACTAGCGGTATACAATGAGCAGTTCTTC
TRBJ2-6 TRBV12-5 TRBD1 NA CASGLSSGTGGSGANVLTF TGTGCTAGTGGTTTGAGCTCCGGGACAGGGGGCTCTGGGGCCAACGTCCTGACTTTC
TRBJ1-1 TRBV3-1/TRBV3-2 NA NA CASSQGGRGSRTEAFF TGTGCCAGCAGCCAAGGCGGTAGGGGCAGTCGGACTGAAGCTTTCTTT
TRBJ1-3 TRBV15 NA NA CATSRDTGGNTIYF TGTGCCACCAGCAGAGATACAGGTGGAAACACCATATATTTT
TRBJ1-4 TRBV19 NA once CASSALPRANEKLFF TGTGCCAGTAGTGCCCTCCCGAGGGCTAATGAAAAACTGTTTTTT
TRBJ1-2 TRBV5-1 TRBD1 NA CASSFRQGPFDYGYTF TGCGCCAGCAGCTTTCGACAGGGGCCATTCGACTATGGCTACACCTTC